Below are 16 T cell receptor beta chains sequenced from a single sample in a study of human T cells and chemical hapten exposure (dated by TCRdb to about 2021). Library creation used RACE. Sequencing instrument: NextSeq 500. TCRdb passed the public sequencing reads through fastp at Q25 and MiXCR, retaining productive beta sequences. Each CDR3 protein gets just one entry, which takes the most common genes and DNA from the rows behind it. The sample records some 110,000 distinct CDR3 sequences, less than 40% of which are singletons. The ten largest clones capture 2.5% to 3.5% of the sample. Read against the paper, the sample's time point label means: patch test 3, about 24 weeks after DPC sensitization. The meaning of the sample's treatment or condition label: therapeutic diphenylcyclopropenone sensitization with weekly scalp DPC. The starting material was whole blood, obtained in connection with sensitization to the hapten diphenylcyclopropenone (DPC). All receptors come from a man aged 40-49 years with alopecia areata. Some clones in this sample may be carry-over from other donors' samples.

The chain links TRBV24-1 to TRBJ2-3, with TRBD2 identical over 8 bases. Germline V lookup: CDR1 KGHDR, CDR2 SFDVKD. The CDR3 is 15 residues long. V lost 5 bases and J lost 2; bases outside the gene matches: 5. The DNA for the CDR3 is TGTGCCACCAGTGTAGGTAGCGGGACCACAGATACGCAGTATTTT. Protein sequence: CATSVGSGTTDTQYF.

CDR3 region: CASTTTGSYNEQFF. In DNA, the CDR3 is TGTGCCAGCACAACGACGGGTTCCTACAATGAGCAGTTCTTC. V usage is TRBV12-3 or TRBV12-4 and J usage is TRBJ2-1, with D unclear. The CDR3 covers 14 residues. The germline V and J ends were trimmed by 7 bases and 1 base, with 11 bases remaining between them.

This chain joins TRBV7-6 and TRBJ2-7; 8 nucleotides agree with TRBD2. Germline CDR1 reads SGHVS; CDR2 reads FNYEAQ. With V trimmed by 5 bases and J by 3 bases, 6 bases remained unmatched. This CDR3 spans 14 amino acids. The CDR3 is CASSQGAGVYEQYF. The CDR3 region has the DNA TGTGCCAGCAGCCAGGGAGCGGGGGTCTACGAGCAGTACTTC.

The CDR3 loop reads CAIRDRGSYEQYV. In DNA, the CDR3 is TGTGCCATCAGGGACAGGGGATCCTACGAGCAGTACGTC. The chain joins TRBV10-3 to TRBJ2-7, with 9 bases that match TRBD1. The CDR3 is 13 residues long. Germline loops: CDR1 ENHRY, CDR2 SYGVKD. V shed 6 bases and J 1 base; nucleotides not matched to a gene: 1.

The V gene is TRBV20-1, the J gene TRBJ2-2; weak D call: TRBD2 (5 bases). Trimming took 1 base from V and 4 from J, leaving 13 bases between them. Germline-derived CDR1 and CDR2 are DFQATT and SNEGSKA (reference sequence). This CDR3 comprises 15 residues. The CDR3 sequence is CSARGGSVITGELFF. Written as DNA, the CDR3 is TGCAGTGCTAGAGGAGGTAGCGTAATCACCGGGGAGCTGTTTTTT.

V usage is TRBV20-1 and J usage is TRBJ1-6; D not certain. The germline V gene encodes CDR1 DFQATT and CDR2 SNEGSKA (reference sequence). The CDR3 extends over 12 amino acids. The V end lost 1 base, the J end lost 10 bases, and 8 bases lay between the germline ends. CDR3 loop: CSARVGESPLHF. The CDR3 DNA sequence: TGCAGTGCTAGAGTCGGGGAATCACCCCTCCACTTT.

The chain has TRBV24-1 and TRBJ2-7; D uncertain. Germline CDR1 and CDR2: KGHDR and SFDVKD. V was clipped by 2 bases and J by 6 bases, with 7 bases between them. The length of the CDR3 is 12 residues. CDR3 nucleotide sequence: TGTGCCACCAGTGATTGTGGCGGCGAGCAGTACGTC. This translates into CATSDCGGEQYV.

V gene TRBV10-3 combines with J gene TRBJ2-1; D unclear. The CDR3 is 11 amino acids. Trimming pared 5 bases from V and 7 bases from J, leaving 6 bases between. Germline lookup yields CDR1 ENHRY and CDR2 SYGVKD. CDR3 DNA: TGTGCCATCAGTTCCGGGAATGAGCAGTTCTTC. It specifies CAISSGNEQFF.

The chain joins TRBV21-1 to TRBJ2-7; the table's D call, TRBD2, has no DNA check behind it. TRBV21-1 is a pseudogene segment. The CDR3 has 17 residues. CDR3 protein: CASSKKRTSGSSYEQYV. CDR3 sequence (DNA): TGTGCCAGCAGCAAAAAAAGGACTAGCGGGAGCTCCTACGAGCAGTACGTC.

The chain employs TRBV7-2 and TRBJ2-2; 7 bases agree with TRBD1. From germline, CDR1 is SGHTA and CDR2 FQGNSA. CDR3 length equals 15 residues. Losses at the gene ends were 6 bases for V and 3 bases for J; bases not matched to a gene: 7. CDR3 sequence: CASSRDRVDTGELFF. As DNA, the CDR3 is TGTGCCAGCAGTCGGGACAGAGTAGACACCGGGGAGCTGTTTTTT.

In its sample, this clonotype was seen a few times. V is TRBV29-1 and J is TRBJ2-5, with a weak D call TRBD2 (6 bases). This CDR3 has 13 residues. The V gene's germline CDR1 is SQVTM and CDR2 ANQGSEA. Trimming cost V 4 bases and J 5 bases, with 14 bases left between them. CDR3 sequence reads: CSVVSGVEETQYF. For the CDR3, the DNA is TGCAGCGTTGTATCGGGAGTGGAGGAGACCCAGTACTTC.

The CDR3 coding sequence is TGTGCCAGCAGCCCGACTGAAGATACGCAGTATTTT. Its translation: CASSPTEDTQYF. The chain is built from TRBV6-6 and TRBJ2-3; D gene ambiguous. CDR3 length equals 12 residues. Germline values: CDR1 MNHNY, CDR2 SVGAGI (reference sequence). Deletions cut 6 bases from V and 5 bases from J, with 9 bases between.

The chain recombines TRBV18 with TRBJ1-1; D not resolved. The CDR3 has 15 residues. Trimming left V 5 bases short and J 4 bases short, with 17 bases between. Germline V gene lookup returns CDR1 KGHSH and CDR2 LQKENI. The CDR3 nucleotides read TGTGCCAGCTCAGGGGAACTTGTTATGGCCACTGAAGCTTTCTTT. Translated: CASSGELVMATEAFF. The whole variable domain, remainder taken from reference TRBV18 and TRBJ1-1, is NAGVMQNPRHLVRRRGQEARLRCSPMKGHSHVYWYRQLPEEGLKFMVYLQKENIIDESGMPKERFSAEFPKEGPSILRIQQVVRGDSAAYFCASSGELVMATEAFFGQGTRLTVV.

The chain joins TRBV6-4 to TRBJ2-1; 7 bases are shared with TRBD1. This CDR3 is 12 amino acids long. The germline V gene has CDR1 MRHNA and CDR2 SNTAGT. J lost 10 bases, V lost 3 bases, and 3 bases had no gene match. CDR3 nucleotides: TGTGCCAGCAGTGAAGGGGGCGGGGAGCAGTTCTTC. It is translated as CASSEGGGEQFF.

This chain links TRBV5-1 with TRBJ2-7; tentative D call: TRBD2 (5 bases). In germline, CDR1 is SGHRS, CDR2 YFSETQ. The CDR3 is 13 residues long. Trimming shortened V by 2 bases and J by 1 base, and 7 bases separated the two germline ends. This CDR3 is CASSFEGSYEQYF. CDR3 coding DNA: TGCGCCAGCAGCTTCGAGGGTTCCTACGAGCAGTACTTC.

This chain connects TRBV29-1 to TRBJ1-1; D not resolved. The germline V and J ends were trimmed by 3 bases and 5 bases, with 7 bases remaining between them. Germline CDR1 reads SQVTM; CDR2 reads ANQGSEA. CDR3 length: 11 residues. The CDR3 sequence is CSVDRGTEAFF. The CDR3 nucleotides read TGCAGCGTTGACAGAGGGACTGAAGCTTTCTTT.